These 20 T cell receptor beta chains were all obtained from the same sample, sequenced in a study of siplizumab effects on memory and regulatory T cells. The data were produced by immunoSEQ multiplex PCR, yet TCRdb's version contains in-frame clones alone and is incomplete. The repertoire includes under 70,000 clones, 79% of them detected once, and roughly 0.4% sits in the top ten. Sequencing used memory CD4+ T cells sorted from blood. The receptors originated from a human donor in good health.

CDR3 sequence: CASSLGQGYYEQYF. CDR3 DNA: TGTGCCAGCAGCCTCGGACAGGGCTACTACGAGCAGTACTTC. The chain joins TRBV5-4 to TRBJ2-7; 8 nucleotides match TRBD1. V gave up 4 bases and J gave up 3 bases; unmatched junction bases: 6. The CDR3 totals 14 residues. Germline CDR1 reads SGHNT; CDR2 reads YYREEE (reference sequence).

The chain carries TRBV6-1 and TRBJ1-4; 7 nucleotides align to TRBD1. Germline V CDR1 and CDR2: MNHNS, SASEGT. This CDR3 spans 16 amino acids. J gave up 4 bases and V 2 bases, and 7 bases lay outside the gene matches. The CDR3 bases are TGTGCCAGCAGTGAATCCACAGGGGCGCGTAATGAAAAACTGTTTTTT. It specifies CASSESTGARNEKLFF.

This clone showed up just once. This sequence joins TRBV5-1 and TRBJ1-2; D possibly corresponds to TRBD1 (6 bases). V dropped 4 bases and J dropped 5 bases, with 21 bases sitting between them. Germline V gene sequence: CDR1 SGHRS, CDR2 YFSETQ. The CDR3 has 16 residues. The CDR3 is CASSPNPGQGGYGYTF. The CDR3 DNA follows: TGCGCCAGCAGCCCTAACCCAGGCCAAGGGGGGTATGGCTACACCTTC.

V usage is TRBV27 and J usage is TRBJ1-4; D unclear. V lost 3 bases to trimming and J lost 5 bases, with 4 bases between them. The CDR3 runs to 12 residues. CDR1 MNHEY and CDR2 SMNVEV come from the germline V gene (reference sequence). The CDR3 sequence: CASSFRNEKLFF. CDR3 nucleotides: TGTGCCAGCAGTTTCCGGAATGAAAAACTGTTTTTT.

The chain is built from TRBV11-2 and TRBJ2-3; D remains unclear. The V end lost 0 bases, the J end lost 8 bases, and 9 bases lay between the germline ends. The CDR3 consists of 13 residues. In germline, CDR1 is SGHAT, CDR2 FQNNGV. As DNA, the CDR3 is TGTGCCAGCAGCTTAGAGTTTGGGCCTACGCAGTATTTT. It is translated as CASSLEFGPTQYF.

As regards this clone: The sample contains more than one DNA sequence encoding this CDR3. The chain has TRBV20-1 and TRBJ2-3; D not resolved. The V and J ends lost 3 bases and 5 bases respectively, with 3 bases between them. The CDR3 contains 10 residues. Germline V gene lookup returns CDR1 DFQATT and CDR2 SNEGSKA (reference sequence). The CDR3 loop is CSARGDTQYF. The CDR3 DNA reads TGCAGTGCTAGGGGAGATACGCAGTATTTT.

This chain connects TRBV11-1 to TRBJ1-1; TRBD1 might be the D (5 bases). CDR1 and CDR2 from the germline V gene are SGHAT and FQDESV (reference sequence). V lost 8 bases to trimming and J lost 2 bases, with 12 bases between them. CDR3 size: 13 residues. Written as DNA, the CDR3 is TGTGCCAGCGGGATGACAGATAACACTGAAGCTTTCTTT. Translating it yields CASGMTDNTEAFF.

The J gene is TRBJ1-2, the V gene TRBV5-6; D remains unclear. From germline, CDR1 is SGHDT and CDR2 YYEEEE. The CDR3 contains 17 residues. V was trimmed by 2 bases and J by 4 bases, leaving 21 bases between them. The CDR3 DNA is TGTGCCAGCAGCTTACCGCTGAGAGTGGGCTCGGGCTATGGCTACACCTTC. It codes for CASSLPLRVGSGYGYTF.

The chain employs TRBV5-1 and TRBJ2-7; possibly TRBD1 for D (5 bases). The germline V gene encodes CDR1 SGHRS and CDR2 YFSETQ. The V end lost 4 bases, the J end lost 1 base, and 12 bases lay between the germline ends. The CDR3 is made up of 14 amino acids. The CDR3 here is CASSQGGRSYEQYF. Here the CDR3 DNA reads TGCGCCAGCAGCCAGGGTGGCAGATCCTACGAGCAGTACTTC.

V gene TRBV7-7 combines with J gene TRBJ2-7, with TRBD2 matching 7 bases. Germline V gives CDR1 SSHAT, CDR2 FNYEAQ (reference sequence). The CDR3 spans 15 residues. V shed 1 base, J shed 2 bases, and the junction held 5 bases outside the gene matches. The CDR3 nucleotides are TGTGCCAGCAGCTTAGGGGAGGGGTTGGCCTACGAGCAGTACTTC. As protein: CASSLGEGLAYEQYF.

The chain joins TRBV10-3 to TRBJ1-1; D remains unclear. The CDR3 is made up of 11 amino acids. Trimming stripped 7 bases from V and 3 bases from J, with 6 bases between. In germline, CDR1 is ENHRY, CDR2 SYGVKD. The CDR3 spells CAIKEDTEAFF. In nucleotides, the CDR3 is TGTGCCATCAAAGAGGACACTGAAGCTTTCTTT.

This sequence joins TRBV29-1 and TRBJ2-7; tentatively, D is TRBD1 or TRBD2 (5 bases each). Germline V CDR1 and CDR2: SQVTM, ANQGSEA. The CDR3 spans 11 residues. Trimming stripped 3 bases from V and 9 bases from J, with 12 bases between. In DNA form, the CDR3 reads TGCAGCGTTGAGTCGGGGACCGCGCAGTACTTC. It codes for CSVESGTAQYF.

V gene TRBV5-6 combines with J gene TRBJ1-1, with TRBD1 identical over 9 bases. This CDR3 spans 13 amino acids. In germline, CDR1 is SGHDT, CDR2 YYEEEE. The V and J ends lost 3 bases and 10 bases, in that order; junction bases with no gene match: 7. CDR3 protein: CASSSGDRVGAFF. For the CDR3, the DNA is TGTGCCAGCAGCTCGGGGGACAGGGTAGGAGCTTTCTTT.

The gene calls are TRBV5-6 and TRBJ2-6; perhaps TRBD1 as D (6 bases). The CDR3 covers 16 residues. The germline V gene encodes CDR1 SGHDT and CDR2 YYEEEE. V was trimmed by 2 bases and J by 0 bases, leaving 9 bases between them. Here the CDR3 DNA reads TGTGCCAGCAGCTTAGGACAGACCTCTGGGGCCAACGTCCTGACTTTC. Amino acid sequence: CASSLGQTSGANVLTF.

The chain recombines TRBV6-5 with TRBJ1-2; D remains unclear. The CDR3 spans 14 residues. V was cut by 6 bases and J by 2 bases, with 13 bases left in between. Germline V gene sequence: CDR1 MNHEY, CDR2 SVGAGI. The CDR3 sequence is CASRSLGHNYGYTF. Here the CDR3 DNA reads TGTGCCAGCAGGTCGTTGGGCCACAACTATGGCTACACCTTC.

The chain recombines TRBV7-3 with TRBJ2-2; D is perhaps TRBD2 (5 bases). The CDR3 spans 15 residues. The germline gives CDR1 SGHTA, CDR2 FQGTGA. V was cut by 1 base and J by 5 bases, with 11 bases left in between. In DNA form, the CDR3 reads TGTGCCAGCAGCTTAAGGACCGGAGGAACCGGGGAGCTGTTTTTT. This encodes CASSLRTGGTGELFF.

The chain is built from TRBV6-1 and TRBJ1-1, with 9 bases aligning to TRBD1. Trimming at V came to 4 bases and at J to 0 bases, leaving 12 bases not matched to a gene. CDR1 MNHNS and CDR2 SASEGT come from the germline V gene. The CDR3 length is 18 residues. CDR3 protein: CASSVGTGTFKMNTEAFF. The CDR3 DNA reads as TGTGCCAGCAGTGTGGGGACAGGGACATTTAAGATGAACACTGAAGCTTTCTTT.

The chain is built from TRBV25-1 and TRBJ2-7; 8 nucleotides align to TRBD2. CDR1 and CDR2 from the germline V gene are MGHDK and SYGVNS. V dropped 6 bases and J dropped 5; count of bases not matched to a gene: 9. The CDR3 is 14 amino acids. This CDR3 reads CASRSGGAGNEQYF. CDR3 DNA sequence: TGTGCCAGCAGAAGCGGGGGAGCCGGAAACGAGCAGTACTTC.

The count of this clone is one. The rearrangement links TRBV11-2 to TRBJ1-2, with TRBD1 matching 8 bases. CDR1 is SGHAT, CDR2 FQNNGV, per germline. V gave up 5 bases and J gave up 3 bases; unmatched junction bases: 2. This CDR3 has 13 residues. For the CDR3, the DNA is TGTGCCAGCAGCCCGGACAGGGACTATGGCTACACCTTC. This sequence encodes CASSPDRDYGYTF.

The chain joins TRBV6-5 to TRBJ2-7; 8 bases are shared with TRBD2. Germline CDR1 MNHEY, CDR2 SVGAGI. V shed 6 bases, J shed 2 bases, and the junction held 9 bases outside the gene matches. This CDR3 has 15 residues. DNA for the CDR3: TGTGCCAGCAGCCCGTACTTAGCGGGGACCTACGAGCAGTACTTC. Protein: CASSPYLAGTYEQYF.